The T cell receptor (beta chain) described here comes from a study of T cells in Graves' hyperthyroidism and ophthalmopathy. Trimming removed 5 bases from V and 0 bases from J; junction bases left unmatched: 3. The CDR3 is 14 residues long. Germline-derived CDR1 and CDR2 are SQVTM and ANQGSEA. TCR beta CDR3 sequences were amplified from RNA transcripts. Primed by the HTBI set, a first-round RT-PCR was run on the TCR CDR3. Using its own MiXCR run on the multiplex PCR reads, TCRdb lists one record per CDR3 protein. The data contain hundreds of thousands of distinct CDR3 sequences, under 20% of them singletons.

The V call is TRBV29-1, the J call TRBJ1-3, with 8 bases identical to TRBD1. This clonotype was sampled from a woman between 50 and 59 years old with Graves' hyperthyroidism that later progressed to Graves' ophthalmopathy. Sequenced: blood. The CDR3 nucleotides are TGCAGCGTTTGGGACAGGTCCTCTGGAAACACCATATATTTT. Translated: CSVWDRSSGNTIYF.